This record looks at one TCR beta chain sequence and its context. This CDR3 contains 14 residues. The V end lost 6 bases, the J end lost 0 bases, and 10 bases lay between the germline ends. TCRdb redid the calling of the RT-PCR reads with MiXCR, one entry per CDR3 protein. The table lists fewer than 800,000 distinct CDR3 sequences, more than 13% of them singletons, with 3.6% in the top ten. Sequenced material: memory CD4+ T cells from blood. The sequence was obtained from a female donor in good health, serving as a healthy control. This chain uses TRBV12-3 or TRBV12-4 with TRBJ2-3, with unresolved D. This CDR3 is CASSPPFSTDTQYF. DNA for the CDR3: TGTGCCAGCAGCCCTCCCTTCAGCACAGATACGCAGTATTTT.